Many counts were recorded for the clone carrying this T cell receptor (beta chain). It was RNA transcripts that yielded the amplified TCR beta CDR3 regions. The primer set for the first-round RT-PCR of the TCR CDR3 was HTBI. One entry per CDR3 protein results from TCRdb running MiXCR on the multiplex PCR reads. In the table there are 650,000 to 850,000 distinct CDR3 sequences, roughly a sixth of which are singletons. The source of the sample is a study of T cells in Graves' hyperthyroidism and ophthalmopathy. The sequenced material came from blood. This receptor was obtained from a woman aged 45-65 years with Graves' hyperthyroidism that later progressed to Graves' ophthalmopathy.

CDR3 sequence (DNA): TGTGCCAGCAGCTTCACAGAGTTGAGCTCCTACGAGCAGTACTTC. Translation: CASSFTELSSYEQYF. V usage is TRBV7-9 and J usage is TRBJ2-7; no clear D. Trimming cost V 3 bases and J 0 bases, with 12 bases left between them. CDR1 and CDR2 (germline): SEHNR, FQNEAQ (reference sequence). CDR3 length: 15 amino acids.